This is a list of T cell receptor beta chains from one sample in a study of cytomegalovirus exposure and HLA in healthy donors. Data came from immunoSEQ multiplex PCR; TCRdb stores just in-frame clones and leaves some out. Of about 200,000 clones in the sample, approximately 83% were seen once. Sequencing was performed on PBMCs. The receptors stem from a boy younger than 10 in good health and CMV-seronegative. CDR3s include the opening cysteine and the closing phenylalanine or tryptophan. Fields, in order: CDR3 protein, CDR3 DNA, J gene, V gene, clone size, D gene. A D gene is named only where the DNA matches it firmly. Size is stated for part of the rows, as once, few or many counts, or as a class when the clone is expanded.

CDR3aa: CASSPPVTKNTEAFF; CDR3nt: TGTGCCAGCTCACCACCTGTCACTAAGAACACTGAAGCTTTCTTT; j_gene: TRBJ1-1; v_gene: TRBV18; abundance: .; d_gene: .
CDR3aa: CASSEKAGETGELFF; CDR3nt: TGTGCCAGCAGTGAAAAGGCGGGGGAGACCGGGGAGCTGTTTTTT; j_gene: TRBJ2-2; v_gene: TRBV6-1; abundance: .; d_gene: TRBD2
CDR3aa: CATSRGENEQFF; CDR3nt: TGTGCCACCAGCAGAGGAGAAAATGAGCAGTTCTTC; j_gene: TRBJ2-1; v_gene: TRBV15; abundance: .; d_gene: .
CDR3aa: CATSRRLPNTEAFF; CDR3nt: TGTGCCACCAGCAGACGTCTTCCGAACACTGAAGCTTTCTTT; j_gene: TRBJ1-1; v_gene: TRBV15; abundance: .; d_gene: .
CDR3aa: CASSLLRGYGYTF; CDR3nt: TGTGCCAGCAGCTTACTCAGAGGGTATGGCTACACCTTC; j_gene: TRBJ1-2; v_gene: TRBV5-6; abundance: few; d_gene: .
CDR3aa: CATSGGKRNEQFF; CDR3nt: TGTGCCACCAGCGGGGGGAAGCGCAATGAGCAGTTCTTC; j_gene: TRBJ2-1; v_gene: TRBV15; abundance: .; d_gene: .
CDR3aa: CASTLTKIGELFF; CDR3nt: TGTGCCAGCACCCTAACTAAGATCGGGGAGCTGTTTTTT; j_gene: TRBJ2-2; v_gene: TRBV7-9; abundance: .; d_gene: .
CDR3aa: CASTREQRYNEQFF; CDR3nt: TGTGCCAGCACCCGGGAGCAGAGATACAATGAGCAGTTCTTC; j_gene: TRBJ2-1; v_gene: TRBV2; abundance: once; d_gene: .
CDR3aa: CASSFRGPNTEAFF; CDR3nt: TGCGCCAGCAGCTTCAGGGGCCCGAACACTGAAGCTTTCTTT; j_gene: TRBJ1-1; v_gene: TRBV5-1; abundance: .; d_gene: .
CDR3aa: CASSSVRGGTEAFF; CDR3nt: TGTGCCAGCAGCTCCGTTCGAGGGGGCACTGAAGCTTTCTTT; j_gene: TRBJ1-1; v_gene: TRBV7-2; abundance: .; d_gene: .
CDR3aa: CASSSGGGRDNEQFF; CDR3nt: TGTGCCAGCAGCTCGGGGGGGGGACGGGACAATGAGCAGTTCTTC; j_gene: TRBJ2-1; v_gene: TRBV5-4; abundance: .; d_gene: TRBD2
CDR3aa: CASSEAGTGVLEQFF; CDR3nt: TGTGCCAGCAGTGAAGCCGGGACAGGGGTATTGGAGCAGTTCTTC; j_gene: TRBJ2-1; v_gene: TRBV6-1; abundance: .; d_gene: TRBD1
CDR3aa: CASSPGQAQETQYF; CDR3nt: TGTGCCAGCTCACCCGGACAAGCCCAAGAGACCCAGTACTTC; j_gene: TRBJ2-5; v_gene: TRBV18; abundance: .; d_gene: .
CDR3aa: CASSTLQGGISGNTIYF; CDR3nt: TGTGCCAGCAGCACCCTACAGGGGGGGATCTCTGGAAACACCATATATTTT; j_gene: TRBJ1-3; v_gene: TRBV7-8; abundance: .; d_gene: TRBD1
CDR3aa: CASSFRQGGAYEQYF; CDR3nt: TGTGCCAGCAGCTTTAGGCAGGGGGGAGCCTACGAGCAGTACTTC; j_gene: TRBJ2-7; v_gene: TRBV7-2; abundance: once; d_gene: .
CDR3aa: CAISRTGTGDTEAFF; CDR3nt: TGTGCCATCAGCCGCACCGGGACAGGGGACACTGAAGCTTTCTTT; j_gene: TRBJ1-1; v_gene: TRBV10-3; abundance: .; d_gene: TRBD1
CDR3aa: CAISDRQGNNQPQHF; CDR3nt: TGTGCCATCAGTGATCGGCAGGGCAACAATCAGCCCCAGCATTTT; j_gene: TRBJ1-5; v_gene: TRBV10-3; abundance: .; d_gene: .
CDR3aa: CASSLNRDYTEAFF; CDR3nt: TGTGCCAGCAGCTTAAACAGGGATTACACTGAAGCTTTCTTT; j_gene: TRBJ1-1; v_gene: TRBV7-9; abundance: .; d_gene: .
CDR3aa: CASSWRGALITDTQYF; CDR3nt: TGTGCCAGCAGCTGGCGCGGGGCTTTAATCACAGATACGCAGTATTTT; j_gene: TRBJ2-3; v_gene: TRBV7-2; abundance: .; d_gene: .
CDR3aa: CASSLDIIQNTEAFF; CDR3nt: TGTGCCAGCAGCTTGGACATCATTCAAAACACTGAAGCTTTCTTT; j_gene: TRBJ1-1; v_gene: TRBV5-4; abundance: .; d_gene: .
CDR3aa: CASSDSHQGGPEAFF; CDR3nt: TGTGCCAGCAGTGATTCTCACCAGGGGGGCCCTGAAGCTTTCTTT; j_gene: TRBJ1-1; v_gene: TRBV6-1; abundance: .; d_gene: TRBD1
CDR3aa: CASSLGPGSYDEQYF; CDR3nt: TGTGCCAGCAGCTTAGGCCCAGGGTCCTATGACGAGCAGTACTTC; j_gene: TRBJ2-7; v_gene: TRBV13; abundance: .; d_gene: .
CDR3aa: CASSVGDRGSGYTF; CDR3nt: TGTGCCAGCAGCGTAGGGGACAGGGGGTCTGGCTACACCTTC; j_gene: TRBJ1-2; v_gene: TRBV9; abundance: .; d_gene: TRBD1
CDR3aa: CASSTGGDQPQHF; CDR3nt: TGTGCCAGTAGTACCGGGGGAGACCAGCCCCAGCATTTT; j_gene: TRBJ1-5; v_gene: TRBV19; abundance: .; d_gene: .
CDR3aa: CASSLSAEEQYF; CDR3nt: TGCGCCAGCAGTTTGAGCGCCGAGGAGCAGTACTTC; j_gene: TRBJ2-7; v_gene: TRBV10-2; abundance: .; d_gene: .
CDR3aa: CASSVGLAGGLRKYF; CDR3nt: TGTGCCAGCAGCGTAGGGCTAGCGGGGGGCCTAAGGAAGTATTTT; j_gene: TRBJ2-3; v_gene: TRBV9; abundance: .; d_gene: TRBD2
CDR3aa: CASSADRAGEQFF; CDR3nt: TGCGCCAGCAGCGCCGACAGGGCCGGTGAGCAGTTCTTC; j_gene: TRBJ2-1; v_gene: TRBV5-1; abundance: once; d_gene: TRBD1
CDR3aa: CASGRTSGGRSYNEQFF; CDR3nt: TGCGCCAGCGGAAGGACTAGCGGGGGCCGATCCTACAATGAGCAGTTCTTC; j_gene: TRBJ2-1; v_gene: TRBV5-1; abundance: .; d_gene: TRBD2
CDR3aa: CAISGREGAFF; CDR3nt: TGTGCCATCAGCGGAAGGGAGGGGGCTTTCTTT; j_gene: TRBJ1-1; v_gene: TRBV10-3; abundance: .; d_gene: .
CDR3aa: CASRASGGMGGNTQYF; CDR3nt: TGTGCCAGCCGGGCTAGCGGGGGGATGGGGGGGAATACGCAGTATTTT; j_gene: TRBJ2-3; v_gene: TRBV7-2; abundance: few; d_gene: TRBD2
CDR3aa: CASSSAPFGQGGGFYNSPLHF; CDR3nt: TGCGCCAGCAGCTCTGCCCCTTTCGGACAGGGGGGAGGATTCTATAATTCACCCCTCCACTTT; j_gene: TRBJ1-6; v_gene: TRBV5-1; abundance: .; d_gene: TRBD1
CDR3aa: CASRRTAVGELFF; CDR3nt: TGTGCCAGCAGGCGAACAGCGGTCGGGGAGCTGTTTTTT; j_gene: TRBJ2-2; v_gene: TRBV28; abundance: few; d_gene: .
CDR3aa: CASSPRRSTDTQYF; CDR3nt: TGTGCCAGCAGCCCTCGCAGGTCCACAGATACGCAGTATTTT; j_gene: TRBJ2-3; v_gene: TRBV7-8; abundance: .; d_gene: .
CDR3aa: CASSQKNYRPGELFF; CDR3nt: TGTGCCAGCAGCCAAAAGAACTACAGGCCCGGGGAGCTGTTTTTT; j_gene: TRBJ2-2; v_gene: TRBV14; abundance: few; d_gene: .
CDR3aa: CASSFVGYEQYF; CDR3nt: TGTGCCAGCAGCTTCGTCGGCTACGAGCAGTACTTC; j_gene: TRBJ2-7; v_gene: TRBV7-8; abundance: few; d_gene: .
CDR3aa: CSVLAGTWEYF; CDR3nt: TGCAGTGTCCTAGCGGGGACCTGGGAGTACTTC; j_gene: TRBJ2-4; v_gene: TRBV20-1; abundance: few; d_gene: TRBD2